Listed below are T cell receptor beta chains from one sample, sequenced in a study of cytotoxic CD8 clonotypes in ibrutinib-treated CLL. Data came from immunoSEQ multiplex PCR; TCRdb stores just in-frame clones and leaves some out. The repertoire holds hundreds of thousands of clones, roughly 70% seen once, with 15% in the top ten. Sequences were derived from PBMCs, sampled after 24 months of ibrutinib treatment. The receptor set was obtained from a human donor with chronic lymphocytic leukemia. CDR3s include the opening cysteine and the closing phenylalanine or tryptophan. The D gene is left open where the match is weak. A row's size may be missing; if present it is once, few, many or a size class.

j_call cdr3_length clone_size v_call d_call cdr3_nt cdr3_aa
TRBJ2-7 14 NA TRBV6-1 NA TGTGCCAGTGTCCTTGGACAAGCGCCAAACGAGCAGTACTTC CASVLGQAPNEQYF
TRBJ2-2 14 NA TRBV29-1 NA TGCAGCGTTCGGACTGGGCTAAACACCGGGGAGCTGTTTTTT CSVRTGLNTGELFF
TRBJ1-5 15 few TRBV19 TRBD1 TGTGCCAGTAGTTTAAGGACAGGGTCAGGGCAGCCCCAGCATTTT CASSLRTGSGQPQHF
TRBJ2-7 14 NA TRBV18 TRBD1 TGTGCCAGCTACACCCGGACAGGGGACCACGAGCAGTACTTC CASYTRTGDHEQYF
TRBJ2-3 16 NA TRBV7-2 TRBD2 TGTGCCAGCAGCTCGGGACTAGCGGGAGATGCAGATACGCAGTATTTT CASSSGLAGDADTQYF
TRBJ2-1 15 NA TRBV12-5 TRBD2 TGTGCTAGTGGTAGCGGGAGCGCAACCTACAATGAGCAGTTCTTC CASGSGSATYNEQFF
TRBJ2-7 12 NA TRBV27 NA TGTGCCAGCATTGGGGGGGGCTCCGAGCAGTACTTC CASIGGGSEQYF
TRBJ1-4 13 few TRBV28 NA TGTGCCGGAAGGACGGGATTTAATGAAAAACTGTTTTTT CAGRTGFNEKLFF
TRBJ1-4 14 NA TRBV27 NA TGTGCCAGCAGTTTCCTGGGGCTTGGGGAAAAACTGTTTTTT CASSFLGLGEKLFF
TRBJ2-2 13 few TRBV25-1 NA TGTGCCACCAGGCCACCGAACACCGGGGAGCTGTTTTTT CATRPPNTGELFF
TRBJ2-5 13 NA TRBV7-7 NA TGTGCTAGCAGCGGGACACCCCAAGAGACCCAGTACTTC CASSGTPQETQYF
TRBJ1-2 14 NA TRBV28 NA TGTGCCAGCAGCAACGGTGGCACTAACTATGGCTACACCTTC CASSNGGTNYGYTF
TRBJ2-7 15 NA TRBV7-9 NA TGTGCCAGCAGCTACCCGAAGGGAGAATCCTACGAGCAGTACTTC CASSYPKGESYEQYF
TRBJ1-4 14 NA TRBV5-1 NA TGCGCCAGCAGCCAAATGACGGGAAATGAAAAACTGTTTTTT CASSQMTGNEKLFF
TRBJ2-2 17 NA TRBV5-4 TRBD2 TGTGCCAGCAGCTTTGCTAGCGGGATACTTAACACCGGGGAGCTGTTTTTT CASSFASGILNTGELFF
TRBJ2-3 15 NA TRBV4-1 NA TGCGCCAGCAGCCAAGATCTAAGGAGCACAGATACGCAGTATTTT CASSQDLRSTDTQYF
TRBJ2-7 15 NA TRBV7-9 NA TGTGCCAGCAGCTTAGTTGTTGCCCCAAGCTACGAGCAGTACTTC CASSLVVAPSYEQYF
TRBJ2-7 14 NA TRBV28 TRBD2 TGTGCCAGCAACCTTCTAGCGGGAGGTTACGAGCAGTACTTC CASNLLAGGYEQYF
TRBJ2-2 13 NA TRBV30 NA TGTGCCTGGGCCTTGAGTAATACCGGGGAGCTGTTTTTT CAWALSNTGELFF
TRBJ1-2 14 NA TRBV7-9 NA TGTGCCAGCAGCTTCGCATCGGGTAACTATGGCTACACCTTC CASSFASGNYGYTF
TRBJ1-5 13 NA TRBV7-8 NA TGTGCCAGCAGCCAGGGCATTAATCAGCCCCAGCATTTT CASSQGINQPQHF
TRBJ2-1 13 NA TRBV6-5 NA TGTGCCAGCAGCATAAGTTATATAGAGGAGCAGTTCTTC CASSISYIEEQFF
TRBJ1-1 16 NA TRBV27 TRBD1 TGTGCCAGCAGTTTCCTTGGGACAGGGGGGAGCACTGAAGCTTTCTTT CASSFLGTGGSTEAFF
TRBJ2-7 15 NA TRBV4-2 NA TGTGCCAGCAGCCAAGATCGGCTAGCTGTCTACGAGCAGTACTTC CASSQDRLAVYEQYF
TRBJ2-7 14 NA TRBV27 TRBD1 TGTGCCAGCAGTCACAGGGGGCCCACCTACGAGCAGTACTTC CASSHRGPTYEQYF
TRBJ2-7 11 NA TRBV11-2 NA TGTGCCAGCCGCCAGGCTCGGGAGCAGTACTTC CASRQAREQYF
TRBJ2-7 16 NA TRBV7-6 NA TGTGCCAGCAGCTTAGGAGGCGCAGGGACCACCTACGAGCAGTACTTC CASSLGGAGTTYEQYF
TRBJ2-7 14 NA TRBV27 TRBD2 TGTGCCAGCAGGCAAGAGCGGGACTCCTACGAGCAGTACTTC CASRQERDSYEQYF
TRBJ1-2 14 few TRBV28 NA TGTGCCAGCAGTTTGGCAGGTTGGAGCTATGGCTACACCTTC CASSLAGWSYGYTF
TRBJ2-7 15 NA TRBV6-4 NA TGTGCCAGCAGCCATAACGTTAAAGGTTGGTACGAGCAGTACTTC CASSHNVKGWYEQYF
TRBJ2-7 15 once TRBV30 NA TGTGCCTGGAGTGTTGTAGGGGGACTGGGCTACGAGCAGTACTTC CAWSVVGGLGYEQYF
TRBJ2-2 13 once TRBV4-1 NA TGCGCCAGCAGCCAAGAAGACACCGGGGAGCTGTTTTTT CASSQEDTGELFF
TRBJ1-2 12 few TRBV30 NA TGTGCCTGGAGTGCGACGTCCTATGGCTACACCTTC CAWSATSYGYTF
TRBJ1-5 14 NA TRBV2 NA TGTGCCAGCAGTGGGGGGATTAGCAATCAGCCCCAGCATTTT CASSGGISNQPQHF
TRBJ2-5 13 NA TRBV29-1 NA TGCAGCGTTGAAGATGCGGGGAAAGAGACCCAGTACTTC CSVEDAGKETQYF
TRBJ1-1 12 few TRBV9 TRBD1 TGTGCCAGCAGGACCCCAGGGGGCGAAGCTTTCTTT CASRTPGGEAFF
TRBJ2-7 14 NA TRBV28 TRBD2 TGTGCCAGCATTTCAGCGGGAGGGAACTACGAGCAGTACTTC CASISAGGNYEQYF
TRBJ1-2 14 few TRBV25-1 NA TGTGCCAGCAGTACCCGCACAGGAAACTATGGCTACACCTTC CASSTRTGNYGYTF
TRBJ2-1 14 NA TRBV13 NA TGTGCCAGCAGCTCCGGGACTCAGACCAATGAGCAGTTCTTC CASSSGTQTNEQFF
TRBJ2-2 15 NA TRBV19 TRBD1 TGTGCCAGTATACCGGGACAGGGGAACACCGGGGAGCTGTTTTTT CASIPGQGNTGELFF
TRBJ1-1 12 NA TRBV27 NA TGTGCCAGCAGGCGAGGAGGGACTGAAGCTTTCTTT CASRRGGTEAFF
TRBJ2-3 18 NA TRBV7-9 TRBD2 TGTGCCAGCAGCTCGTGGACTAGCGGGGGCCCTTCCACAGATACGCAGTATTTT CASSSWTSGGPSTDTQYF
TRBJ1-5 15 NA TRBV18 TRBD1 TGTGCCAGCTCACCGGGGGGACAGGGCGAGGGGCCCCAGCATTTT CASSPGGQGEGPQHF
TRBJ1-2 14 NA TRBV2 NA TGTGCCAGCATAGTCGGAGAAACTAACTATGGCTACACCTTC CASIVGETNYGYTF
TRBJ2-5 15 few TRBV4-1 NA TGCGCCAGCAGCCAAGATACTTCGGTCCGGGAGACCCAGTACTTC CASSQDTSVRETQYF
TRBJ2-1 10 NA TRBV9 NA TGTGCCAGCAGGCCTAATGAGCAGTTCTTC CASRPNEQFF
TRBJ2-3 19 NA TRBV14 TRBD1 TGTGCCAGCAGCACCCGGGACAGGGGGTCGGCCGTCGTCGGAGATACGCAGTATTTT CASSTRDRGSAVVGDTQYF
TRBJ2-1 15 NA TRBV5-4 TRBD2 TGTGCCAGCAGCACGGGACTAAACGATTACAATGAGCAGTTCTTC CASSTGLNDYNEQFF
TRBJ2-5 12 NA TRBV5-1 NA TGCGCCAGCAGCTTGACCAGGGAGACCCAGTACTTC CASSLTRETQYF
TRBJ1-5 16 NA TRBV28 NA TGTGCCAGCAGTTTAGGCGGGTGGGTTAGCAATCAGCCCCAGCATTTT CASSLGGWVSNQPQHF
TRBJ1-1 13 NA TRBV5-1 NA TGCGCCAGCAGCTTGGGGCGGGAGTCCGAAGCTTTCTTT CASSLGRESEAFF
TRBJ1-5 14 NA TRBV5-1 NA TGCGCCAGCAGCTTGGGGTACGCCGATCAGCCCCAGCATTTT CASSLGYADQPQHF
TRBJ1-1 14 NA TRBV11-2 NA TGTGCCAGCAGCTTAGCCGGGGACCGCACTGAAGCTTTCTTT CASSLAGDRTEAFF
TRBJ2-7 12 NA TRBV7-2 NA TGTGCCAGCAGCTTCCTCAGGGGCGAGCAGTACTTC CASSFLRGEQYF
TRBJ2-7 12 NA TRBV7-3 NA TGTGCCAGCAGCCCCTCCCCATACGAGCAGTACTTC CASSPSPYEQYF
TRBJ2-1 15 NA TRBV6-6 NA TGTGCCAGCAGACTCCCGGGGGCGCTATACAATGAGCAGTTCTTC CASRLPGALYNEQFF